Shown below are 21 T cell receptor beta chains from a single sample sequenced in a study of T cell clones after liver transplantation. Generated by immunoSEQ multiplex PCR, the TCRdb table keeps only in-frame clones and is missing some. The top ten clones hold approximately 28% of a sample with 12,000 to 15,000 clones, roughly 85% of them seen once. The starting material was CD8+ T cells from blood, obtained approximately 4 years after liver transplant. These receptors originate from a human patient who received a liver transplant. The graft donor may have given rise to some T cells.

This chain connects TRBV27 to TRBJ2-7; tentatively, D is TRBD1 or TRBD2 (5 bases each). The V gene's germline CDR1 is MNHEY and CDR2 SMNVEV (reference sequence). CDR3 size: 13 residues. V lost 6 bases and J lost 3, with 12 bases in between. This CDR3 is CASRWGPNYEQYF. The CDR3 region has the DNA TGTGCCAGCAGATGGGGACCAAACTACGAGCAGTACTTC.

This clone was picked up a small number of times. CDR3 sequence reads: CASSLLQGNTIYF. The CDR3 DNA follows: TGTGCCAGCAGTTTGCTTCAGGGAAACACCATATATTTT. The V gene is TRBV28, the J gene TRBJ1-3, with unresolved D. In germline, CDR1 is MDHEN, CDR2 SYDVKM. The CDR3 covers 13 residues. V was shortened by 3 bases and J by 4 bases, with 7 bases between the two germline ends.

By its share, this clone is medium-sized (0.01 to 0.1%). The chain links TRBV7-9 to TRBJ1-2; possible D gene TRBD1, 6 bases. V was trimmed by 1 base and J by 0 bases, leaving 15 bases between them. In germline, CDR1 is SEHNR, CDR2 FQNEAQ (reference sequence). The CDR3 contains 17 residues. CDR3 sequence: CASSLGDISDANYGYTF. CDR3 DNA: TGTGCCAGCAGCTTAGGGGACATCTCTGACGCTAACTATGGCTACACCTTC.

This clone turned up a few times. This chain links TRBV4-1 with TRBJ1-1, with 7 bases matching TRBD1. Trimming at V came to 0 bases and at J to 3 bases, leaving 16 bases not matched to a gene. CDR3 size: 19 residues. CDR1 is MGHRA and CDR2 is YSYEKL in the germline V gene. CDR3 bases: TGCGCCAGCAGCCAAGATCGGGTTGGGACAGCCCTCCTTGACACTGAAGCTTTCTTT. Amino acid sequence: CASSQDRVGTALLDTEAFF.

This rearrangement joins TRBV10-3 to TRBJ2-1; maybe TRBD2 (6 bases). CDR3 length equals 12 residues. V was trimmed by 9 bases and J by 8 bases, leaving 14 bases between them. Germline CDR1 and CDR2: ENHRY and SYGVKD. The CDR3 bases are TGTGCCATGGGAGGATTGGGGGATGAGCAGTTCTTC. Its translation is CAMGGLGDEQFF.

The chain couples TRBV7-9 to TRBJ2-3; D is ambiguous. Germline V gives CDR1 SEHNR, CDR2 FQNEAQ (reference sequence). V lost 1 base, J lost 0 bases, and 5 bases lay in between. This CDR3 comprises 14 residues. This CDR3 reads CASSLELSTDTQYF. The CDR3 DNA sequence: TGTGCCAGCAGCTTAGAGTTGAGCACAGATACGCAGTATTTT. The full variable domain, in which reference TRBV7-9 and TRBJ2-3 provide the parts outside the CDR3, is DTGVSQNPRHKITKRGQNVTFRCDPISEHNRLYWYRQTLGQGPEFLTYFQNEAQLEKSRLLSDRFSAERPKGSFSTLEIQRTEQGDSAMYLCASSLELSTDTQYFGPGTRLTVL.

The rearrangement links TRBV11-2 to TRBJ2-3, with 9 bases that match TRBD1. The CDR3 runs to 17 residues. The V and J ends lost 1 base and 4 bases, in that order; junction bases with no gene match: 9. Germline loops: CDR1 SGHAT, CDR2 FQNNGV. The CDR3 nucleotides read TGTGCCAGCAGCTTAGGAACTGGGACAGGGCGTCCAGATACGCAGTATTTT. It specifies CASSLGTGTGRPDTQYF.

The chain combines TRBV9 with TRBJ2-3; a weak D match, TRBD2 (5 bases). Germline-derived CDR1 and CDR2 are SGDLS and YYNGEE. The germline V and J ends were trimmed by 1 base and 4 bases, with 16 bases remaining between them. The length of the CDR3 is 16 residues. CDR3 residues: CASSVPTIRGADTQYF. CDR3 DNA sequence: TGTGCCAGCAGCGTACCGACTATCCGTGGGGCAGATACGCAGTATTTT.

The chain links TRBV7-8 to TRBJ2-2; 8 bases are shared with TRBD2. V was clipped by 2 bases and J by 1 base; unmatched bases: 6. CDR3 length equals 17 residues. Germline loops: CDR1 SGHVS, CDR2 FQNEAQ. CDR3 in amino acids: CASSLFTLAENTGELFF. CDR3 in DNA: TGTGCCAGCAGCTTATTCACACTAGCGGAGAACACCGGGGAGCTGTTTTTT.

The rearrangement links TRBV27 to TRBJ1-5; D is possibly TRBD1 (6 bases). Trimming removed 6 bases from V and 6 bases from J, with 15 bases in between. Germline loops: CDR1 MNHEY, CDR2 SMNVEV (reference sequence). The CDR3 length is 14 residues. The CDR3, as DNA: TGTGCCAGCAGGTCGCAGGGGCCGGTTCAGCCCCAGCATTTT. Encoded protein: CASRSQGPVQPQHF.

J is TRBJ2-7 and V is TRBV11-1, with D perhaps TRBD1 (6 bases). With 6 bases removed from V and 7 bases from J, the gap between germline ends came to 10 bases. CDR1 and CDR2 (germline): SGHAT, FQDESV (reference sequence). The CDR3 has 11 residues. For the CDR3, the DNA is TGTGCCAGCAGACTCCAGGGGGAGCAGTACTTC. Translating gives CASRLQGEQYF.

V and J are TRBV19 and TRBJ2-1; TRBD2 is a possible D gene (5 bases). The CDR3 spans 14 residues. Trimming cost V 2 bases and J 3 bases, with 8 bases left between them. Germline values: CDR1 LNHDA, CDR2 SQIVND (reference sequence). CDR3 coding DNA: TGTGCCAGTAGTATATCCGGACTCTACAATGAGCAGTTCTTC. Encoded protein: CASSISGLYNEQFF.

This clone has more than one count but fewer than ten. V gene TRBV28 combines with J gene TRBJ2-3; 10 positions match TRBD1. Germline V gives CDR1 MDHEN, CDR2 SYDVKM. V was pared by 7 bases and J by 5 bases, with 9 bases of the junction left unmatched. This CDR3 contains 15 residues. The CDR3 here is CASNPSDRGRDTQYF. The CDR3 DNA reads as TGTGCCAGCAATCCCAGCGACAGGGGGCGAGATACGCAGTATTTT.

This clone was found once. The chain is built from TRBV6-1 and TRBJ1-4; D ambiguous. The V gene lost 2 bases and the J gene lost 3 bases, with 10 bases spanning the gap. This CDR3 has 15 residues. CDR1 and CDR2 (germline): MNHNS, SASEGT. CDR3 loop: CASSEHPGSNEKLFF. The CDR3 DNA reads TGTGCCAGCAGTGAACACCCGGGATCTAATGAAAAACTGTTTTTT.

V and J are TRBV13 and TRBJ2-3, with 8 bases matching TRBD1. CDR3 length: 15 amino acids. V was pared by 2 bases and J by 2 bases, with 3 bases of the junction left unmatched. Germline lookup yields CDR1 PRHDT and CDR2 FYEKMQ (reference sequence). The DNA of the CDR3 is TGTGCCAGCAGCTTAAAGACAGGGGTCACAGATACGCAGTATTTT. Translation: CASSLKTGVTDTQYF.

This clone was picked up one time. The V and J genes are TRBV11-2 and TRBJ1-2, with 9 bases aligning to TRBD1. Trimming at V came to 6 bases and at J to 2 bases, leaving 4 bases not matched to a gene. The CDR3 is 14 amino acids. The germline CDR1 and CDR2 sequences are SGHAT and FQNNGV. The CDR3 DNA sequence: TGTGCCAGCAGTCCAACAGGGGGCAACTATGGCTACACCTTC. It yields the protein CASSPTGGNYGYTF.

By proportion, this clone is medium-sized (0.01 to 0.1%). CDR3 nucleotide sequence: TGTGCCAGCAGCTCCTGGGACGGGCAAATGTACTTC. Translation: CASSSWDGQMYF. V gene TRBV11-3 combines with J gene TRBJ2-4, with D possibly called TRBD1 or TRBD2 (5 bases each). The germline V and J ends were trimmed by 4 bases and 15 bases, with 16 bases remaining between them. Germline V gives CDR1 SGHNT, CDR2 YENEEA. CDR3 size: 12 residues.

The CDR3 protein is CASSPTGGLAYEQYF. DNA for the CDR3: TGTGCCAGCAGTCCGACAGGGGGCCTAGCCTACGAGCAGTACTTC. The rearrangement joins TRBV27 to TRBJ2-7; 10 nucleotides align to TRBD1. The CDR3 consists of 15 residues. In germline, CDR1 is MNHEY, CDR2 SMNVEV (reference sequence). V was pared by 5 bases and J by 2 bases, with 6 bases of the junction left unmatched.

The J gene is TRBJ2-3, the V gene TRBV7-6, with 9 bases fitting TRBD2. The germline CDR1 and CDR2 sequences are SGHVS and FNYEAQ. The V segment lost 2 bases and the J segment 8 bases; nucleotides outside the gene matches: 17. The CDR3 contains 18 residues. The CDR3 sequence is CASSLRPAGGGPSGTQYF. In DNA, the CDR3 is TGTGCCAGCAGCTTAAGGCCAGCGGGGGGCGGGCCCTCGGGTACGCAGTATTTT.

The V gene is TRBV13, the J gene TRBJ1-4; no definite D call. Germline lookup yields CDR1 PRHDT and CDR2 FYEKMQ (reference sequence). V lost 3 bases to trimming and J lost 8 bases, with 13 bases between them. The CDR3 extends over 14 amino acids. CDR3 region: CASSFSEGSEKLFF. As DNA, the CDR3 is TGTGCCAGCAGCTTTTCCGAAGGGAGCGAAAAACTGTTTTTT. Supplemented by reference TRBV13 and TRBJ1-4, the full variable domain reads AAGVIQSPRHLIKEKRETATLKCYPIPRHDTVYWYQQGPGQDPQFLISFYEKMQSDKGSIPDRFSAQQFSDYHSELNMSSLELGDSALYFCASSFSEGSEKLFFGSGTQLSVL.

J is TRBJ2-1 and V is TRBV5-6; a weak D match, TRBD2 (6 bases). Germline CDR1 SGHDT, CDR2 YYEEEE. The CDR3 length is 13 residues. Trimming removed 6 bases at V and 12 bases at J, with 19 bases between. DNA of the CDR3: TGTGCCAGCAACTTAGCGGCGATAAGGGGGCAGTTCTTC. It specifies CASNLAAIRGQFF.